These T cell receptor beta chains were read from a single sample in a study of T cell responses to AZD1222 COVID-19 vaccine. Profiled with immunoSEQ multiplex PCR; TCRdb holds only in-frame clones, not every one. The data show some 130,000 clones, around nine tenths seen once. Sequenced material: peripheral blood, taken 28 days after the second AZD1222 dose. All receptors come from an adult who received the AZD1222 COVID-19 vaccine. Each CDR3 is given with its conserved first and last residue. The order of the fields is V gene, J gene, D gene, clone size, CDR3 DNA, CDR3 protein. The D gene is left open where the match is weak. Not every row has a clone size; where given, it reads once, few, many or a size class.

V: TRBV9
J: TRBJ2-5
D: -
size: once
DNA: TGTGCCAGCAGCTCTGGTCTGACCCAAGGGATTAGTGAGACCCAGTACTTC
CDR3: CASSSGLTQGISETQYF

V: TRBV30
J: TRBJ1-2
D: -
size: few
DNA: TGTGCCTGGAGCGCGGGATTTAGCTATGGCTACACCTTC
CDR3: CAWSAGFSYGYTF

V: TRBV7-2
J: TRBJ1-5
D: TRBD1
size: -
DNA: TGTGCCAGCAGCCCGGGGGGACAGGGTACTCAGCCCCAGCATTTT
CDR3: CASSPGGQGTQPQHF

V: TRBV7-9
J: TRBJ2-7
D: -
size: -
DNA: TGTGCCAGCAGCTTAGAGGACTCCCCCTACGAGCAGTACTTC
CDR3: CASSLEDSPYEQYF

V: TRBV6-5
J: TRBJ1-2
D: -
size: -
DNA: TGTGCCAGCCGAGCGCGCCGTGCTAACTATGGCTACACCTTC
CDR3: CASRARRANYGYTF

V: TRBV7-9
J: TRBJ2-3
D: -
size: -
DNA: TGTGCCAGCAGCGACCGGGCCACAGATACGCAGTATTTT
CDR3: CASSDRATDTQYF

V: TRBV7-3
J: TRBJ2-2
D: TRBD2
size: -
DNA: TGTGCCAGCAGCTTAATCGGCGGGAGGGCCCCCGGGGAGCTGTTTTTT
CDR3: CASSLIGGRAPGELFF

V: TRBV13
J: TRBJ2-5
D: -
size: -
DNA: TGTGCCAGCAGCTTAGGCTTATACACGACAGGCCAAGAGACCCAGTACTTC
CDR3: CASSLGLYTTGQETQYF

V: TRBV3-1/TRBV3-2
J: TRBJ1-5
D: TRBD1
size: -
DNA: TGTGCCAGCAGCCCAGGGACAGCAACCAATCAGCCCCAGCATTTT
CDR3: CASSPGTATNQPQHF

V: TRBV18
J: TRBJ2-7
D: -
size: -
DNA: TGTGCCAGCTCACCGGAGAGCGTTTACGAGCAGTACTTC
CDR3: CASSPESVYEQYF

V: TRBV25-1
J: TRBJ2-5
D: -
size: -
DNA: TGTGCCAGCAGTGCCTCGGGAAGAGAGACCCAGTACTTC
CDR3: CASSASGRETQYF

V: TRBV9
J: TRBJ2-7
D: TRBD1
size: -
DNA: TGTGCCAGCAGCGTTGGGACAGGGGCCTACGAGCAGTACTTC
CDR3: CASSVGTGAYEQYF

V: TRBV6-2/TRBV6-3
J: TRBJ2-5
D: -
size: -
DNA: TGTGCCAGCAGTCAGGGACACCTGTACCAAGAGACCCAGTACTTC
CDR3: CASSQGHLYQETQYF

V: TRBV30
J: TRBJ2-2
D: -
size: -
DNA: TGTGCCTGGAGTAACCGAAACACCGGGGAGCTGTTTTTT
CDR3: CAWSNRNTGELFF

V: TRBV6-6
J: TRBJ2-2
D: TRBD2
size: -
DNA: TGTGCCAGCAGCACTAGCGGGGACGCGAACACCGGGGAGCTGTTTTTT
CDR3: CASSTSGDANTGELFF

V: TRBV6-1
J: TRBJ2-5
D: -
size: few
DNA: TGTGCCAGCAGTGAAAGTGCGGGGGAGACCCAGTACTTC
CDR3: CASSESAGETQYF

V: TRBV2
J: TRBJ2-1
D: -
size: -
DNA: TGTGCCAGCATGGCCGCCTCGCGGCTCTTC
CDR3: CASMAASRLF

V: TRBV7-3
J: TRBJ2-5
D: -
size: -
DNA: TGTGCCAGCAGCTTAACAGGGACACCTCAAGAGACCCAGTACTTC
CDR3: CASSLTGTPQETQYF

V: TRBV7-2
J: TRBJ2-3
D: TRBD2
size: -
DNA: TGTGCCAGCAGCTTAATAGCGGGAGCGGGTCTCCACACAGATACGCAGTATTTT
CDR3: CASSLIAGAGLHTDTQYF

V: TRBV6-5
J: TRBJ2-1
D: TRBD2
size: -
DNA: TGTGCCAGCCAAGAGCGGGGGGGCCAAGATGAGCAGTTCTTC
CDR3: CASQERGGQDEQFF

V: TRBV4-3
J: TRBJ2-7
D: TRBD2
size: once
DNA: TGCGCCAGCAGCCAAGGACTAGCGGGAGGTAGCTACGAGCAGTACTTC
CDR3: CASSQGLAGGSYEQYF

V: TRBV7-2
J: TRBJ2-3
D: -
size: -
DNA: TGTGCCAGCAGCTTAGTTCGCGGTGAGGATACGCAGTATTTT
CDR3: CASSLVRGEDTQYF

V: TRBV19
J: TRBJ2-7
D: -
size: -
DNA: TGTGCCAGTAGTGCCACAGGGTTCGGGGAGCAGTACTTC
CDR3: CASSATGFGEQYF

V: TRBV30
J: TRBJ1-4
D: TRBD1
size: once
DNA: TGTGCCTGGAGTCAACAGGGGAATCGCGAAAAACTGTTTTTT
CDR3: CAWSQQGNREKLFF

V: TRBV5-4
J: TRBJ2-3
D: -
size: -
DNA: TGTGCCAGCAGCTTGGTCGAGGGTTTTGATACGCAGTATTTT
CDR3: CASSLVEGFDTQYF

V: TRBV24-1
J: TRBJ1-5
D: -
size: once
DNA: TGTGCCACCAGTGACCCATCGGCCCCGGGGCAGCCCCAGCATTTT
CDR3: CATSDPSAPGQPQHF

V: TRBV27
J: TRBJ1-2
D: -
size: few
DNA: TGTGCCAGCAGGGGCGGTAAACAGGGATCCTATGGCTACACCTTC
CDR3: CASRGGKQGSYGYTF

V: TRBV7-2
J: TRBJ2-3
D: -
size: -
DNA: TGTGCCAGCAGCTTAGAGAGAACAGATACGCAGTATTTT
CDR3: CASSLERTDTQYF

V: TRBV4-1
J: TRBJ2-5
D: -
size: -
DNA: TGCGCCAGCAGCCAAGAACGGGGAGAAGAGACCCAGTACTTC
CDR3: CASSQERGEETQYF

V: TRBV14
J: TRBJ1-2
D: -
size: -
DNA: TGTGCCAGCAGCCAAGATCTAAGGACTTTCTATGGCTACACCTTC
CDR3: CASSQDLRTFYGYTF

V: TRBV6-5
J: TRBJ2-7
D: -
size: -
DNA: TGTGCCAGCAGTTACAACCGGGCCCCCTACGAGCAGTACTTC
CDR3: CASSYNRAPYEQYF

V: TRBV4-3
J: TRBJ1-1
D: -
size: -
DNA: TGCGCCAGCAGCCTAAATATGAACACTGAAGCTTTCTTT
CDR3: CASSLNMNTEAFF

V: TRBV29-1
J: TRBJ2-1
D: -
size: -
DNA: TGCAGCTCCCAGCTAAACAATGAGCAGTTCTTC
CDR3: CSSQLNNEQFF

V: TRBV3-1/TRBV3-2
J: TRBJ2-3
D: -
size: few
DNA: TGTGCCAGCAGTCAGATAACAGATACGCAGTATTTT
CDR3: CASSQITDTQYF

V: TRBV2
J: TRBJ1-5
D: TRBD1
size: -
DNA: TGTGCCAGCAGGACAGGGACTAGCAATCAGCCCCAGCATTTT
CDR3: CASRTGTSNQPQHF

V: TRBV18
J: TRBJ1-2
D: -
size: -
DNA: TGTGCCAGCTCACCACCCCCGGCAGGCGGCTATGGCTACACCTTC
CDR3: CASSPPPAGGYGYTF

V: TRBV30
J: TRBJ1-1
D: -
size: -
DNA: TGTGCCTCTACATACAGGGTAAGGGGAGCTTTCTTT
CDR3: CASTYRVRGAFF